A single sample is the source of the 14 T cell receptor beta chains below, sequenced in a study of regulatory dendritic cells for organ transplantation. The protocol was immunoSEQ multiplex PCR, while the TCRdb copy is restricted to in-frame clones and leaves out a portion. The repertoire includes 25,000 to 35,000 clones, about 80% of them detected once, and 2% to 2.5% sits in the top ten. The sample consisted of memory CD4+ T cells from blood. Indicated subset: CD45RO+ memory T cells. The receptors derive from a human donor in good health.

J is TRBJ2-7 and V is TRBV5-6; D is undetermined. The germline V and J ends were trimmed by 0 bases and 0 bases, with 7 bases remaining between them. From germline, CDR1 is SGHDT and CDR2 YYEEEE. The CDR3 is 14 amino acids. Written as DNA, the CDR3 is TGTGCCAGCAGCTTGGCGGATCCCTCCTACGAGCAGTACTTC. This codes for CASSLADPSYEQYF.

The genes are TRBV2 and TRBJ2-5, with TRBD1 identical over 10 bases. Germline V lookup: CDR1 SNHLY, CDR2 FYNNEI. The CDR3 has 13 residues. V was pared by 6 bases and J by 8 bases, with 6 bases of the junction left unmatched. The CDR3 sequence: CASRMGQGLTQYF. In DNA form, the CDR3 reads TGTGCCAGCAGAATGGGACAGGGGCTTACCCAGTACTTC. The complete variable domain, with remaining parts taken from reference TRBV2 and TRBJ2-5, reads EPEVTQTPSHQVTQMGQEVILRCVPISNHLYFYWYRQILGQKVEFLVSFYNNEISEKSEIFDDQFSVERPDGSNFTLKIRSTKLEDSAMYFCASRMGQGLTQYFGPGTRLLVL.

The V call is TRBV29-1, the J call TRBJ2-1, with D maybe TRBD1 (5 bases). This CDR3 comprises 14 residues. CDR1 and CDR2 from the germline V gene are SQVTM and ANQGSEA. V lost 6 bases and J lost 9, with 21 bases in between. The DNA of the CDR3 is TGCAGCGTCCAGGGAAGGGGCAACCTCGGTGAGCAGTTCTTC. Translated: CSVQGRGNLGEQFF.

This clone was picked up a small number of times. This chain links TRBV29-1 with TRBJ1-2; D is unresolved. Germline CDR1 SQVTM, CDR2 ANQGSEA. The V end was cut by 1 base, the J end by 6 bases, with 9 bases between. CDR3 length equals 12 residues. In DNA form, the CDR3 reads TGCAGCGTTGAAGTACCGACGAATGGCTACACCTTC. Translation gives CSVEVPTNGYTF.

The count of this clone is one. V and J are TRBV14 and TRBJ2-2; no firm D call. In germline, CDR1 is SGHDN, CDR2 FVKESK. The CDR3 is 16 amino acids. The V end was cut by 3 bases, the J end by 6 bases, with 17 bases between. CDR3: CASSQVSRRRSGELFF. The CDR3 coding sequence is TGTGCCAGCAGCCAGGTTTCCCGCAGGCGGTCCGGGGAGCTGTTTTTT.

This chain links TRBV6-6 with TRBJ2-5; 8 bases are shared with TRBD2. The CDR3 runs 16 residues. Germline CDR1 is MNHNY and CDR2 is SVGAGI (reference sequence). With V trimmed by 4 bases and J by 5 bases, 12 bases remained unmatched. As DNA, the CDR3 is TGTGCCAGCAGTTTGGGTAAAACATCGGGGGGGGAGACCCAGTACTTC. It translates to CASSLGKTSGGETQYF.

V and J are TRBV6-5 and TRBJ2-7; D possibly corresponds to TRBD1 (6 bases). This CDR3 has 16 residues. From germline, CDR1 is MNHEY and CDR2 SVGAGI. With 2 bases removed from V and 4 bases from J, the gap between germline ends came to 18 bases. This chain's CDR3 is CASSYTSDRTRYEQYF. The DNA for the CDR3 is TGTGCCAGCAGTTACACTTCCGACAGGACGAGATACGAGCAGTACTTC.

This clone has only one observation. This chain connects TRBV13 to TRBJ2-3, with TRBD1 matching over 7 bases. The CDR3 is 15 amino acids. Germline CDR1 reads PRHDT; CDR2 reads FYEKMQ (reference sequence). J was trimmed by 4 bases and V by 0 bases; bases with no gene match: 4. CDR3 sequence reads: CASSLGGGRADTQYF. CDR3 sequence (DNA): TGTGCCAGCAGCTTAGGAGGGGGCAGGGCAGATACGCAGTATTTT.

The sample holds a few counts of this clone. Here the CDR3 DNA reads TGTGCCAGCAGTAGGGACAGGGGATATGAGCAGTTCTTC. Translated, it gives CASSRDRGYEQFF. The chain combines TRBV6-5 with TRBJ2-1; 10 bases map to TRBD1. Germline-derived CDR1 and CDR2 are MNHEY and SVGAGI. V was clipped by 5 bases and J by 8 bases; unmatched bases: 3. CDR3 length: 13 amino acids.

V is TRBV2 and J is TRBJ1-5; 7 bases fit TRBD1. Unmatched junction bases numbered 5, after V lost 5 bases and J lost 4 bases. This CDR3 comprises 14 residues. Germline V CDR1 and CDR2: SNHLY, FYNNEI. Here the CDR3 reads CASSSPGGNQPQHF. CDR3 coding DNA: TGTGCCAGCAGTTCCCCAGGGGGGAATCAGCCCCAGCATTTT.

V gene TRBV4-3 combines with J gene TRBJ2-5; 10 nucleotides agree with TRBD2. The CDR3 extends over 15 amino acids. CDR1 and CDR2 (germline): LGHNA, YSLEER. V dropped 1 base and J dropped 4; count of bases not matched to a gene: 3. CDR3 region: CASSQGRLAGETQYF. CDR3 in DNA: TGCGCCAGCAGCCAAGGTAGACTAGCGGGAGAGACCCAGTACTTC.

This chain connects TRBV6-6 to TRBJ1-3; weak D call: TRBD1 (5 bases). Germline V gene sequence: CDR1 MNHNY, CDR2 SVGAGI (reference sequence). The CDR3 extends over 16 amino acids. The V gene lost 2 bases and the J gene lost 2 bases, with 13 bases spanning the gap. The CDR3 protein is CASSYAPDRAGNTIYF. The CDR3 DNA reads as TGTGCCAGCAGTTACGCTCCCGACAGAGCTGGAAACACCATATATTTT.

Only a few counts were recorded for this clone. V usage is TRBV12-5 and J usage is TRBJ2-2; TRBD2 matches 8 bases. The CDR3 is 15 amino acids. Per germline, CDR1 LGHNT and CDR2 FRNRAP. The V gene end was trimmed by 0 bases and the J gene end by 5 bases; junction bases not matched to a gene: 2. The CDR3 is CASGLVAGGTGELFF. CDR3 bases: TGTGCTAGTGGTTTGGTTGCGGGGGGAACCGGGGAGCTGTTTTTT.

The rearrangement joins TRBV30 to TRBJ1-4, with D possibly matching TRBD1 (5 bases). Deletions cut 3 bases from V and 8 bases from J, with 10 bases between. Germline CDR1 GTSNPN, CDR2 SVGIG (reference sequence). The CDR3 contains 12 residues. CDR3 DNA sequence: TGTGCCTGGAGGGGCGCAGGGGAAAAACTGTTTTTT. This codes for CAWRGAGEKLFF.